A single count supports the clone carrying this T cell receptor beta chain. Treatment defined: over 15 received Ad26.COV2.S at low or high dose, single or two shots; about 5 received placebo; per-sample allocation not given. The study sampled participants on day 63 after the first vaccine or placebo injection. Here immunoSEQ multiplex PCR was the method, and the copy in TCRdb shows in-frame clones only, minus some. The repertoire consists of fewer than 400,000 clones, with roughly 88% occurring once and the leading ten covering 5.5%. These data originate in a study of Ad26.COV2.S vaccination and SARS-CoV-2 variants. The wider study: Within the COV1001 Ad26.COV2.S trial arm, the donor was enrolled.

Germline V lookup: CDR1 SGHTA, CDR2 FQGNSA. V lost 4 bases and J 5 bases, leaving 15 bases between the germline ends. The CDR3 is 15 amino acids. This chain links TRBV7-2 with TRBJ1-5; D is uncertain. The receptor comes from a person aged 18-65 years who received the Ad26.COV2.S COVID-19 vaccine or a placebo. The sample was peripheral blood, taken in a trial of Ad26.COV2.S vaccine versus placebo. This chain's CDR3 is CASSSPGSSDQPQHF. The CDR3 coding sequence is TGTGCCAGCAGCTCACCTGGGTCCTCCGATCAGCCCCAGCATTTT.